This is a list of T cell receptor beta chains from one sample in a study of T-cell reconstitution after alpha-beta-depleted transplantation in children. TCRdb analysed the PCR reads with MiXCR anew, one entry per CDR3 protein. The sample yields around 480,000 distinct CDR3 sequences, approximately 32% seen once. This material consisted of PBMCs from the stem cell graft donor, taken from the stem cell graft. The receptor set was obtained from a human donor who donated a stem cell graft to a child with aplastic anemia. Both conserved end residues are part of each CDR3. The order of the fields is J gene, D gene, CDR3 length, V gene, clone size, CDR3 protein, CDR3 DNA. A D gene is named only where the DNA matches it firmly. Some rows have no size entry. The others give once, few or many, or a class for an expanded clone.

j_gene: TRBJ2-3; d_gene: TRBD2; len: 17; v_gene: TRBV20-1; abundance: -; CDR3aa: CSARRPSGTTSTDTQYF; CDR3nt: TGCAGTGCTAGACGGCCTAGCGGGACCACTAGCACAGATACGCAGTATTTT
j_gene: TRBJ2-2; d_gene: -; len: 14; v_gene: TRBV12-3/TRBV12-4; abundance: few; CDR3aa: CASTRGLSTGELFF; CDR3nt: TGTGCCAGCACGAGGGGACTGTCCACCGGGGAGCTGTTTTTT
j_gene: TRBJ2-2; d_gene: -; len: 12; v_gene: TRBV12-3/TRBV12-4; abundance: -; CDR3aa: CASTRGTGELFF; CDR3nt: TGTGCCAGCACCCGAGGGACCGGGGAGCTGTTTTTT
j_gene: TRBJ2-7; d_gene: TRBD2; len: 15; v_gene: TRBV7-2; abundance: -; CDR3aa: CASSLTGLAENEQYF; CDR3nt: TGTGCCAGCAGCTTGACTGGACTAGCGGAGAACGAGCAGTACTTC
j_gene: TRBJ2-1; d_gene: -; len: 13; v_gene: TRBV24-1; abundance: few; CDR3aa: CATRDTSYNEQFF; CDR3nt: TGTGCCACCAGGGACACTTCCTACAATGAGCAGTTCTTC
j_gene: TRBJ2-2; d_gene: TRBD1; len: 15; v_gene: TRBV5-5; abundance: few; CDR3aa: CASSVGQGETGELFF; CDR3nt: TGTGCCAGCAGCGTGGGACAGGGGGAGACCGGGGAGCTGTTTTTT
j_gene: TRBJ2-7; d_gene: -; len: 13; v_gene: TRBV20-1; abundance: many; CDR3aa: CSAKGLIEHEQYF; CDR3nt: TGCAGTGCTAAAGGACTAATCGAGCACGAGCAGTACTTC
j_gene: TRBJ2-1; d_gene: TRBD2; len: 17; v_gene: TRBV20-1; abundance: -; CDR3aa: CSARDPAGGPSYNEQFF; CDR3nt: TGCAGTGCTAGAGATCCCGCGGGAGGGCCATCCTACAATGAGCAGTTCTTC
j_gene: TRBJ2-2; d_gene: TRBD2; len: 14; v_gene: TRBV29-1; abundance: few; CDR3aa: CSVQLAPDTGELFF; CDR3nt: TGCAGCGTTCAACTAGCGCCGGACACCGGGGAGCTGTTTTTT
j_gene: TRBJ2-2; d_gene: -; len: 15; v_gene: TRBV12-3/TRBV12-4; abundance: many; CDR3aa: CASSPGGGRTGELFF; CDR3nt: TGTGCCAGCAGCCCAGGGGGGGGGCGTACCGGGGAGCTGTTTTTT
j_gene: TRBJ2-7; d_gene: TRBD1; len: 16; v_gene: TRBV5-5; abundance: few; CDR3aa: CASSLGPGGASYEQYF; CDR3nt: TGTGCCAGCAGCTTGGGCCCAGGGGGCGCGTCCTACGAGCAGTACTTC
j_gene: TRBJ2-7; d_gene: -; len: 14; v_gene: TRBV4-3; abundance: -; CDR3aa: CASSQAVFSYEQYF; CDR3nt: TGCGCCAGCAGCCAAGCGGTCTTCTCCTACGAGCAGTACTTC
j_gene: TRBJ2-1; d_gene: -; len: 15; v_gene: TRBV7-2; abundance: -; CDR3aa: CASSPPGWGNNEQFF; CDR3nt: TGTGCCAGCAGCCCCCCAGGGTGGGGAAACAATGAGCAGTTCTTC
j_gene: TRBJ2-3; d_gene: -; len: 14; v_gene: TRBV7-6; abundance: few; CDR3aa: CASSFAGATDTQYF; CDR3nt: TGTGCCAGCAGCTTTGCAGGGGCCACAGATACGCAGTATTTT
j_gene: TRBJ2-1; d_gene: TRBD2; len: 17; v_gene: TRBV12-3/TRBV12-4; abundance: -; CDR3aa: CASRGLAGRLTYNEQFF; CDR3nt: TGTGCCAGCAGGGGACTAGCGGGACGCCTTACCTACAATGAGCAGTTCTTC
j_gene: TRBJ1-2; d_gene: -; len: 12; v_gene: TRBV7-9; abundance: -; CDR3aa: CASSLAPYGYTF; CDR3nt: TGTGCCAGCAGCTTAGCCCCCTATGGCTACACCTTT
j_gene: TRBJ2-3; d_gene: TRBD2; len: 16; v_gene: TRBV5-1; abundance: once; CDR3aa: CASSLPLAGVPDTQYF; CDR3nt: TGCGCCAGCAGCTTACCACTAGCGGGAGTGCCAGATACGCAGTATTTT
j_gene: TRBJ1-2; d_gene: -; len: 13; v_gene: TRBV25-1; abundance: -; CDR3aa: CASSDRVRYGYTF; CDR3nt: TGTGCCAGCAGTGACAGGGTACGGTATGGCTACACCTTC
j_gene: TRBJ1-1; d_gene: -; len: 15; v_gene: TRBV5-1; abundance: few; CDR3aa: CASSLGGGPNTEAFF; CDR3nt: TGCGCCAGCAGCTTGGGTGGGGGCCCGAACACTGAAGCTTTCTTT
j_gene: TRBJ1-2; d_gene: TRBD1; len: 13; v_gene: TRBV2; abundance: few; CDR3aa: CASTGQGGGGYTF; CDR3nt: TGTGCCAGCACGGGACAGGGGGGTGGTGGCTACACCTTC
j_gene: TRBJ2-1; d_gene: TRBD2; len: 15; v_gene: TRBV30; abundance: few; CDR3aa: CAWSLGTSGTNEQFF; CDR3nt: TGTGCCTGGAGTCTCGGGACTAGCGGTACCAATGAGCAGTTCTTC
j_gene: TRBJ2-1; d_gene: -; len: 18; v_gene: TRBV21-1; abundance: -; CDR3aa: CASSKQPNRILAENEQFF; CDR3nt: TGTGCCAGCAGCAAACAACCGAACCGAATACTAGCGGAGAATGAGCAGTTCTTC
j_gene: TRBJ2-2; d_gene: TRBD1; len: 13; v_gene: TRBV15; abundance: -; CDR3aa: CATRQGNAGELFF; CDR3nt: TGTGCCACTCGACAGGGGAACGCCGGGGAGCTGTTTTTT
j_gene: TRBJ2-1; d_gene: TRBD1; len: 13; v_gene: TRBV24-1; abundance: -; CDR3aa: CATGSGTGTQQFF; CDR3nt: TGTGCCACCGGCTCCGGGACAGGAACACAGCAGTTCTTC
j_gene: TRBJ2-7; d_gene: TRBD2; len: 15; v_gene: TRBV4-3; abundance: few; CDR3aa: CASSPRTSVRYEQYF; CDR3nt: TGCGCCAGCAGCCCCCGGACTAGTGTTCGTTACGAGCAGTACTTC
j_gene: TRBJ1-1; d_gene: -; len: 13; v_gene: TRBV9; abundance: -; CDR3aa: CASSPEDYNQAFF; CDR3nt: TGTGCCAGCAGCCCCGAGGACTACAACCAAGCTTTCTTT
j_gene: TRBJ2-1; d_gene: -; len: 16; v_gene: TRBV27; abundance: -; CDR3aa: CASSLSRTFLGGEQFF; CDR3nt: TGTGCCAGCAGTTTATCCAGGACATTTCTCGGCGGGGAGCAGTTCTTC
j_gene: TRBJ2-1; d_gene: -; len: 13; v_gene: TRBV7-2; abundance: -; CDR3aa: CASSLLAHNEQFF; CDR3nt: TGTGCCAGCAGCTTGCTAGCCCACAATGAGCAGTTCTTC
j_gene: TRBJ2-1; d_gene: TRBD2; len: 16; v_gene: TRBV4-2; abundance: -; CDR3aa: CASSQEGGDRYNEQFF; CDR3nt: TGTGCCAGCAGCCAAGAGGGGGGGGACCGCTACAATGAGCAGTTCTTC
j_gene: TRBJ2-3; d_gene: TRBD2; len: 13; v_gene: TRBV20-1; abundance: few; CDR3aa: CSARLAGVDTQYF; CDR3nt: TGCAGTGCCAGACTAGCGGGAGTGGATACGCAGTATTTT